This T cell receptor beta chain stems from a study of CD8+ T cells in alopecia areata. A note on this clone: Its antigen is unidentified.

Regarding treatment: oral pan-JAK inhibitor, 5-10 mg twice daily. In each case, RNA was isolated and then reverse transcribed into cDNA as the sequencing template. The repertoire was sequenced with immunoSEQ multiplex PCR; TCRdb's copy has only in-frame clones and lacks some. The top ten clones hold about 13% of a sample with about 140,000 clones, roughly 86% of them seen once. Findings and limits, study-wide: Scalp sample data also include resident alphabeta T cells from normal skin.

V dropped 6 bases and J dropped 4 bases, with 14 bases sitting between them. There are 14 residues in the CDR3. Germline values: CDR1 SGHNT, CDR2 YYREEE (reference sequence). The sequence came from a human donor with alopecia areata. Material: CD8+ T cells sorted from blood, obtained at week 4, from a patient treated with tofacitinib. V usage is TRBV5-4 and J usage is TRBJ1-5; D gene uncertain. CDR3 protein: CASIPLSANQPQHF. For the CDR3, the DNA is TGTGCCAGCATCCCTCTTTCGGCAAATCAGCCCCAGCATTTT.